This is a list of T cell receptor beta chains from one sample in a study of blood T cell repertoires in COVID-19. Clones were sequenced by immunoSEQ multiplex PCR, and TCRdb holds only the in-frame ones, with some missing. The table has about 140,000 clones, over 70% seen once. The sequencing sample was made of peripheral blood. The receptor source for this set is a woman aged 60-75 years with acute or convalescent COVID-19. CDR3s include the opening cysteine and the closing phenylalanine or tryptophan. Each record gives: V gene, J gene, D gene, clone size, CDR3 protein, CDR3 DNA. The D gene is left open where the match is weak. Some rows have no size entry. The others give once, few or many, or a class for an expanded clone.

TRBV30	TRBJ1-1	.	.	CAGYGSSREAFF	TGTGCCGGATATGGGAGTTCCCGGGAAGCTTTCTTT
TRBV5-4	TRBJ2-1	TRBD2	once	CASSNSGRLTEQFF	TGTGCCAGCAGCAATAGCGGGAGGCTGACCGAGCAGTTCTTC
TRBV18	TRBJ2-1	.	.	CASSLRMGGSYNEQFF	TGTGCCAGCTCACTCCGAATGGGGGGCTCCTACAATGAGCAGTTCTTC
TRBV5-1	TRBJ2-1	TRBD2	.	CASSLVSGGRGGEQFF	TGCGCCAGCAGCTTGGTGTCTGGCGGGAGGGGGGGAGAGCAGTTCTTC
TRBV24-1	TRBJ2-2	TRBD2	few	CATSDTRTSGNTGELFF	TGTGCCACCAGTGATACTAGGACTAGCGGTAACACCGGGGAGCTGTTTTTT
TRBV3-1/TRBV3-2	TRBJ2-1	.	.	CASSQEGYEWRGSYNEQFF	TGTGCCAGCAGCCAAGAAGGCTATGAGTGGAGGGGCTCCTACAATGAGCAGTTCTTC
TRBV7-2	TRBJ2-7	.	.	CASSLFRRDWFYEQYF	TGTGCCAGCAGCTTATTTCGACGGGATTGGTTCTACGAGCAGTACTTC
TRBV27	TRBJ2-3	TRBD2	few	CASSLLPLTSGTSTDTQYF	TGTGCCAGCAGTCTCCTACCCCTGACTAGCGGGACTAGCACAGATACGCAGTATTTT
TRBV3-1/TRBV3-2	TRBJ2-3	.	.	CASSQDRSPSGTQYF	TGTGCCAGCAGCCAAGATCGCAGCCCCAGCGGTACGCAGTATTTT
TRBV6-2/TRBV6-3	TRBJ2-7	TRBD1	few	CASSYSGTAIGVF	TGTGCCAGCAGTTACTCCGGGACAGCTATTGGTGTCTTC
TRBV30	TRBJ1-6	TRBD1	.	CAWVDRRGYWNSPLHF	TGTGCCTGGGTGGACAGGCGGGGATATTGGAATTCACCCCTCCACTTT
TRBV7-9	TRBJ2-3	.	few	CASSFDAVTDTQYF	TGTGCCAGCAGCTTCGATGCGGTCACAGATACGCAGTATTTT
TRBV7-3	TRBJ2-5	TRBD1	once	CASGEQGKTQYF	TGTGCCAGCGGCGAACAGGGGAAGACCCAGTACTTC
TRBV10-1	TRBJ2-7	.	.	CASSDNSGEQYF	TGCGCCAGCAGCGATAACAGTGGCGAGCAGTACTTC
TRBV5-1	TRBJ1-2	.	.	CASSLGTNRQYGYTF	TGCGCCAGCAGCTTGGGGACAAACCGTCAATATGGCTACACCTTC
TRBV29-1	TRBJ2-7	TRBD2	.	CSVSGSLSYEQYF	TGCAGCGTCAGCGGGAGCCTCTCCTACGAGCAGTACTTC
TRBV9	TRBJ1-1	.	.	CASSVDMVGTEAFF	TGTGCCAGCAGCGTAGACATGGTTGGCACTGAAGCTTTCTTT
TRBV27	TRBJ2-7	.	.	CASSLGQEEYF	TGTGCCAGCAGTTTAGGGCAGGAGGAGTACTTC
TRBV6-6	TRBJ2-1	TRBD2	.	CASRMDGSGTREQFF	TGTGCCAGCAGAATGGACGGGAGCGGGACTAGGGAGCAGTTCTTC
TRBV2	TRBJ1-5	.	.	CASSPPGVRYQPQHF	TGTGCCAGCAGTCCGCCAGGGGTCCGGTATCAGCCCCAGCATTTT
TRBV20-1	TRBJ1-2	.	.	CSAISGDGYTF	TGCAGTGCTATTTCAGGGGATGGCTACACCTTC
TRBV6-4	TRBJ2-7	TRBD2	.	CASGRVTYEQYF	TGTGCCAGCGGGAGGGTTACCTACGAGCAGTACTTC
TRBV7-2	TRBJ2-5	TRBD1	once	CASSLSGILGQGVQETQYF	TGTGCCAGCAGCTTAAGTGGGATTTTGGGACAGGGGGTTCAAGAGACCCAGTACTTC
TRBV30	TRBJ2-1	TRBD2	.	CAFDLAGEGGNEQFF	TGTGCCTTCGACCTAGCGGGAGAGGGAGGGAATGAGCAGTTCTTC
TRBV7-8	TRBJ2-2	.	.	CASGLFVGALGGELFF	TGTGCCAGCGGTTTATTTGTGGGAGCGCTGGGCGGGGAGCTGTTTTTT
TRBV28	TRBJ2-7	.	.	CASSPGVWGLYEQYF	TGTGCCAGCAGTCCAGGCGTTTGGGGACTCTACGAGCAGTACTTC
TRBV30	TRBJ2-3	.	.	CAWSLENADTQYF	TGTGCCTGGAGTTTGGAGAACGCAGATACGCAGTATTTT
TRBV12-3/TRBV12-4	TRBJ2-7	.	.	CASSSLSYEQYF	TGTGCCAGCAGTTCGCTATCCTACGAGCAGTACTTC
TRBV7-2	TRBJ2-7	TRBD2	.	CASSLALAGAYEQYF	TGTGCCAGCAGCTTAGCACTAGCGGGAGCCTACGAGCAGTACTTC
TRBV2	TRBJ1-2	.	few	CASSRESISYGYTF	TGTGCCAGCAGTCGGGAGTCGATAAGCTATGGCTACACCTTC
TRBV30	TRBJ1-2	TRBD1	.	CAWNPGTGNYGYTF	TGTGCCTGGAACCCCGGGACAGGGAACTATGGCTACACCTTC
TRBV6-6	TRBJ2-3	.	once	CASSYPPTDTQYF	TGTGCCAGCAGTTATCCTCCGACAGATACGCAGTATTTT
TRBV10-1	TRBJ2-4	.	.	CASSEGSDIQYF	TGCGCCAGCAGTGAAGGGAGCGACATTCAGTACTTC
TRBV4-2	TRBJ2-1	TRBD2	.	CASSHGGGLEQFF	TGTGCCAGCAGCCATGGGGGGGGACTTGAGCAGTTCTTC
TRBV18	TRBJ1-5	.	.	CASSPEWGVDQPQHF	TGTGCCAGCTCACCCGAGTGGGGCGTTGATCAGCCCCAGCATTTT
TRBV28	TRBJ2-3	TRBD2	.	CASSRKLGLAGTDTQYF	TGTGCCAGCAGCCGGAAATTGGGGCTAGCGGGCACAGATACGCAGTATTTT
TRBV7-9	TRBJ2-3	.	.	CASRPRSTDTQYF	TGTGCCAGCAGGCCGCGGAGCACAGATACGCAGTATTTT
TRBV6-5	TRBJ1-1	.	once	CASSYPQGANTEAFF	TGTGCCAGCAGTTACCCACAGGGAGCGAACACTGAAGCTTTCTTT
TRBV11-3	TRBJ2-1	.	.	CASSLNRVNEQFF	TGTGCCAGCAGCTTAAACAGGGTCAATGAGCAGTTCTTC
TRBV14	TRBJ2-1	TRBD2	.	CASSLLAGGGGEQFF	TGTGCCAGCAGCCTACTAGCGGGAGGGGGTGGTGAGCAGTTCTTC
TRBV5-1	TRBJ1-1	TRBD1	.	CASSLGGTVAFF	TGCGCCAGCAGCTTGGGGGGGACAGTTGCTTTCTTT
TRBV19	TRBJ1-4	.	once	CASSIFLASPTNEKLFF	TGTGCCAGTAGTATTTTTCTGGCCAGTCCAACTAATGAAAAACTGTTTTTT
TRBV9	TRBJ2-3	TRBD1	.	CASSAHGTGFTDTQYF	TGTGCCAGCAGCGCCCATGGGACAGGGTTCACAGATACGCAGTATTTT
TRBV7-9	TRBJ2-1	TRBD2	.	CASTGASGVRWDNEQFF	TGTGCCAGCACAGGAGCTAGCGGGGTTAGGTGGGACAATGAGCAGTTCTTC
TRBV9	TRBJ2-3	.	.	CASSVGPDSTGTDTQYF	TGTGCCAGCAGCGTAGGCCCCGACAGCACCGGTACAGATACGCAGTATTTT
TRBV5-1	TRBJ1-1	TRBD1	few	CASRAGTGAPEAFF	TGCGCCAGCAGGGCCGGGACAGGGGCCCCTGAAGCTTTCTTT
TRBV5-1	TRBJ2-1	TRBD2	.	CASKRTSLYNEQFF	TGCGCCAGCAAAAGGACTAGCTTGTACAATGAGCAGTTCTTC
TRBV3-1/TRBV3-2	TRBJ2-5	.	.	CASSQVNTGTQYF	TGTGCCAGCAGCCAAGTCAACACGGGGACCCAGTACTTC
TRBV19	TRBJ2-1	.	.	CASGGYNEQFF	TGTGCCAGTGGAGGGTACAATGAGCAGTTCTTC
TRBV7-6	TRBJ2-3	TRBD1	.	CASSLGQGGTDTQYF	TGTGCCAGCAGCCTGGGACAGGGAGGCACAGATACGCAGTATTTT
TRBV2	TRBJ2-7	.	.	CASSSGYEQYF	TGTGCCAGCAGTTCAGGGTACGAGCAGTACTTC
TRBV5-6	TRBJ1-5	TRBD1	once	CASSLSEGALTQPQHF	TGTGCCAGCAGCTTGTCGGAGGGGGCGCTCACCCAGCCCCAGCATTTT
TRBV28	TRBJ1-1	TRBD1	.	CASSRDRGYVEAFF	TGTGCCAGCAGTAGGGACAGGGGGTACGTTGAAGCTTTCTTT